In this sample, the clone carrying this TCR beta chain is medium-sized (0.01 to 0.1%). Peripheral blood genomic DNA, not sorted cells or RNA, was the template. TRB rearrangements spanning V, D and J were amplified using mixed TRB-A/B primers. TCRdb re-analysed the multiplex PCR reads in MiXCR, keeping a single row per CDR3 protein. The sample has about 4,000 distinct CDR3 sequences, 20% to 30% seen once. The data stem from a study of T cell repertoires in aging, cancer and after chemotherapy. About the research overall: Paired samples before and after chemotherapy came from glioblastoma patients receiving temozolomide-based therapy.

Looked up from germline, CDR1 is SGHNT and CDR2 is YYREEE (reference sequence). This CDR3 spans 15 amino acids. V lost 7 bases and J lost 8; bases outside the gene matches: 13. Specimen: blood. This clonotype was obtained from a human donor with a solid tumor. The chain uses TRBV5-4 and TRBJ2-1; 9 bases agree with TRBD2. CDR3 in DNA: TGTGCCAGCGGTGGGGGACTAGCCGCTGCCTATGAGCAGTTCTTC. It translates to CASGGGLAAAYEQFF.